This T cell receptor (beta chain) was found in a study of Ad26.COV2.S vaccination and SARS-CoV-2 variants. Documented treatment: 15 to 20 received Ad26.COV2.S at low or high dose, single or two shots; roughly five received placebo; per-sample allocation not given. The investigators took samples on day 63 after the first vaccine or placebo injection. Vaccine was an Ad26 vector expressing Wuhan-strain SARS-CoV-2 spike. Germline trimming cut 10 bases from V and 3 bases from J; bases unmatched to any gene: 7. The CDR3 loop spans 14 amino acids. Looked up from germline, CDR1 is SEHNR and CDR2 is FQNEAQ (reference sequence). TCRdb keeps only in-frame clones here, not all; method: immunoSEQ multiplex PCR. The sample carries around 500,000 clones, roughly nine tenths recorded once.

V usage is TRBV7-9 and J usage is TRBJ1-1; 11 nucleotides line up with TRBD1. The sequence derives from a person aged 18 to 65 who received the Ad26.COV2.S COVID-19 vaccine or a placebo. Source: peripheral blood, taken in a trial of Ad26.COV2.S vaccine versus placebo. CDR3 DNA: TGTGCCACTGCAACGGGACAGGGGGACACTGAAGCTTTCTTT. Protein product: CATATGQGDTEAFF.